The rows below give T cell receptor beta chains drawn from one sample of a study of tumor-infiltrating lymphocytes in primary liver carcinoma. TCRdb used MiXCR to reprocess the multiplex PCR reads, holding one entry per CDR3 protein. Of about 70,000 distinct CDR3 sequences in the sample, almost 70% are singletons; the top ten hold about a quarter. Specimen: liver tumor tissue from sampling region 4. Receptors were obtained from a man aged 35 to 55 with primary liver carcinoma and hepatitis B virus infection. The CDR3 runs from the conserved cysteine through the conserved F or W. D genes are given only for firm matches. The size field is filled for only some rows; it gives once, few, many or a size class.

>NA|TRBJ2-3|13|NA|TRBV12-3/TRBV12-4
TGTGCCGGCAGTTTGGGAGGCACAGATACGGAGTATTTT
CAGSLGGTDTEYF
>NA|TRBJ2-2|17|TRBD1|TRBV11-2
TGTGCCAGCAGCTTAGGTCGGGACAGGGTTGGCACCGGGGAGCTGTTTTTT
CASSLGRDRVGTGELFF
>NA|TRBJ1-5|13|NA|TRBV19
TGTGCCAGTAGTATAGGGACAAATCAGCCCCAGCATTTT
CASSIGTNQPQHF
>NA|TRBJ2-1|13|TRBD1|TRBV29-1
TGCAGCGTCGGAAGGACAGGGTTGGGTGAGCAGCTCTTC
CSVGRTGLGEQLF
>NA|TRBJ2-1|14|TRBD2|TRBV13
TGTTCCAGCATCCCGGGACTAGTGCATGGTGAACAGTTCTTC
CSSIPGLVHGEQFF
>NA|TRBJ2-5|15|NA|TRBV11-2
TGTGTCAGCAGCCCGGTCGGAGGGGATCAAGAGACCCAGTACTTC
CVSSPVGGDQETQYF
>NA|TRBJ2-7|13|TRBD2|TRBV5-6
TGTGCCAGCAGCTTGGGCGGGAGTTGCGAGGAGTACTTC
CASSLGGSCEEYF
>many|TRBJ2-5|11|NA|TRBV29-1
TGCAGCCACGGGGTGCAAGAGACCCAGTACTTC
CSHGVQETQYF
>NA|TRBJ2-5|16|TRBD2|TRBV9
TGTGCCAGCAGCGTCACCGGGACTAGCGGCCAAGAGACCCAGTACTTC
CASSVTGTSGQETQYF
>NA|TRBJ2-1|14|NA|TRBV10-3
TGTGCCATCAGTGGGACAGAGTCCTGCAGTGAGCACTTCTTC
CAISGTESCSEHFF
>many|TRBJ1-2|14|TRBD1|TRBV10-3
TGTGCCATCAGTGAGATGTCAGGGGGCTTTGGCTACACCTTC
CAISEMSGGFGYTF
>NA|TRBJ2-3|14|TRBD2|TRBV30
TGTGCCTTCAGGCTAGCGGGGTGGCGAGATACGCAGTATTTT
CAFRLAGWRDTQYF
>many|TRBJ2-7|13|NA|TRBV7-9
TGTGCCAGCAGCCTCCTCTCTACATACGAGCAGTACTTC
CASSLLSTYEQYF
>many|TRBJ1-6|15|NA|TRBV7-9
TGTGCCAGCAGCCCCACGGGGAGGGGTAATTCACCCCTCCACTTT
CASSPTGRGNSPLHF
>medium-sized|TRBJ2-1|16|TRBD2|TRBV11-1
TGTGCCAGCAGCTTTGGGGCGGGAGTGGTGTACAATGAGCAGTTCTTC
CASSFGAGVVYNEQFF
>NA|TRBJ2-5|13|NA|TRBV2
TGTGCCAGCAGTTCTAAACAGAGAGAGACCCGGTACTTC
CASSSKQRETRYF
>NA|TRBJ2-1|15|NA|TRBV7-3
TGTGCCAGCAGCCCAGACAGGAGCTCCTACAATGTGCAGTTCTTC
CASSPDRSSYNVQFF
>once|TRBJ2-3|19|NA|TRBV10-3
TGTGCCATCAGTGAGTCGCTGGGTACGGCTAGATGGAGCACAGATACGCAGTATTTT
CAISESLGTARWSTDTQYF
>many|TRBJ2-1|15|NA|TRBV11-2
TGTGCCAGCAGCTTAGAGGGGGTCCCCAACAATGAGCAGTTCTTC
CASSLEGVPNNEQFF
>NA|TRBJ1-5|12|NA|TRBV6-2/TRBV6-3
TGTGCCAGCGCGGGAGGCAATCAGCCCCAGCATTTT
CASAGGNQPQHF
>many|TRBJ2-2|12|NA|TRBV7-9
TGTGCCAGCAGCTTAGTTAACGGGGAGCTGTTTTTT
CASSLVNGELFF
>NA|TRBJ2-1|14|NA|TRBV29-1
TGCAGCGCTCCGACTAACGGCAACTACAATGAGCAGTTCTTC
CSAPTNGNYNEQFF
>NA|TRBJ2-5|13|TRBD1|TRBV29-1
TGCATCGTTGGAGGACAGGGAGGAGAGACCCAGTACTTC
CIVGGQGGETQYF
>NA|TRBJ2-5|17|TRBD1|TRBV4-1
TGCGCCAGCAGTCAAGATCGGGACAGGGGTTGGACGGAGACCCTGTACTTC
CASSQDRDRGWTETLYF
>NA|TRBJ2-5|14|NA|TRBV29-1
TGCAGCGTTGGGGTACGGAAAGGGGGTGAGACCCAGTACTTC
CSVGVRKGGETQYF
>once|TRBJ2-1|13|NA|TRBV6-1
TGTGCCAGCAGTGTTACCGAGGGAACTGAGCAGTTCTTT
CASSVTEGTEQFF
>few|TRBJ1-5|15|TRBD1|TRBV11-2
TGTGCCAGCAGCTTAGCAGGGGGCGGCAATCAGCCCCAACATTTT
CASSLAGGGNQPQHF
>NA|TRBJ1-2|15|NA|TRBV18
TGTGCCAGCTCATCGCGACTGCGCCCGGCTAGTGGCTACACCTTC
CASSSRLRPASGYTF
>NA|TRBJ1-4|14|NA|TRBV29-1
TGCAGCGTTGTGGGAGGTGCGGGTGGTGAAAAACTGCTTTTT
CSVVGGAGGEKLLF
>many|TRBJ1-6|12|TRBD1|TRBV28
TGTGCCAGCAGGTACAGGGGTTCACCCCTCCACTTT
CASRYRGSPLHF
>NA|TRBJ2-1|15|TRBD2|TRBV20-1
TGCAGTGCTAGAGATGCGGGAGCTAGTTACAATGAGCAGTTCTTC
CSARDAGASYNEQFF
>NA|TRBJ2-1|15|NA|TRBV2
TGTGCCAGCAGCCACGGGGCTAGCCGCTACAATGAGCAGTTCTTC
CASSHGASRYNEQFF
>many|TRBJ1-1|15|TRBD1|TRBV4-1
TGCGCCAGCAGCCGAACAGACAGGGAAGGAACTGAAGCTTTCTTT
CASSRTDREGTEAFF
>once|TRBJ2-7|13|TRBD1|TRBV29-1
TGCAGCATTGACAGGGAAGGTACCTACGATCAGTACTTC
CSIDREGTYDQYF
>NA|TRBJ2-3|16|NA|TRBV11-2
TGTGCTAGCAGCTTAGAGGTGGGGAGCCTCACAGATACGCAGTATTTT
CASSLEVGSLTDTQYF
>many|TRBJ2-1|13|NA|TRBV7-9
TGTGCCAGCAGCGGTGGGGTCTACAATGAGCAGTTCTTC
CASSGGVYNEQFF
>many|TRBJ2-7|13|TRBD1|TRBV10-3
TGTGCCATCAGTGGACAGGGGTCCTACGAGCAGTACTTC
CAISGQGSYEQYF
>NA|TRBJ2-1|19|TRBD2|TRBV7-8
TGTGCCAGAAGCTTACGTAGGAGTAGCGGGATCTCCTCCTACAATGAGCTGTTCTTC
CARSLRRSSGISSYNELFF
>many|TRBJ2-1|14|NA|TRBV12-3/TRBV12-4
TGTGCCAGCAGTTTGGCGGAGACCGAAAATGAGCAGTTCTTC
CASSLAETENEQFF
>NA|TRBJ2-3|14|NA|TRBV11-2
TGTGCCGGAGGGGCACGGGAGTCCCCAGATACGCCGTATTTT
CAGGARESPDTPYF
>medium-sized|TRBJ2-3|12|NA|TRBV11-2
TGTGCCAGCAGGTCTGCAGCAGATACGCAGTATTTT
CASRSAADTQYF
>NA|TRBJ2-7|11|NA|TRBV12-3/TRBV12-4
TGTGCCAGCAGCAACAGTTACGATCAGTACTTC
CASSNSYDQYF
>NA|TRBJ2-7|15|NA|TRBV11-2
TGTACCAGTACCCCCTTGGAAGCGGTCCACTACGAGCAGTACTTC
CTSTPLEAVHYEQYF
>NA|TRBJ2-1|12|NA|TRBV7-9
TGTGCCAGCGGAAGCGGACGTCATGAGCAGTTCTTC
CASGSGRHEQFF
>many|TRBJ2-7|15|NA|TRBV28
TGTGCCAGCAGTTTAAGGGAATTGCTAAGAAACGAGCAGTACTTC
CASSLRELLRNEQYF
>NA|TRBJ2-1|14|TRBD1|TRBV2
TGTGCCAGATATCGGGACAGTACGGACAATGAGCAGTTCTTC
CARYRDSTDNEQFF
>NA|TRBJ2-3|15|TRBD2|TRBV5-6
TGTGCCCGCAGCGCCGCTAGCGGGTACTCAGATACGCAGTATTTT
CARSAASGYSDTQYF
>NA|TRBJ2-7|17|TRBD1|TRBV4-1
TGCGCCAGCAGCCAAGACAAATATCAGGGGGCGCGGTACGAGCAGTACTTC
CASSQDKYQGARYEQYF